This entry lists 32 T cell receptor beta chains sequenced from one sample in a study of blood T cell repertoires in COVID-19. The protocol was immunoSEQ multiplex PCR, while the TCRdb copy is restricted to in-frame clones and leaves out a portion. The data contain about 300,000 clones, approximately 85% of them singletons. The sample taken for sequencing was peripheral blood. The source of these receptors is a man aged 18 to 30 with active or convalescent COVID-19.

The CDR3 protein is CASSTYSNQPQHF. CDR3 in DNA: TGTGCCAGCAGTACATATAGCAATCAGCCCCAGCATTTT. The rearrangement uses TRBV27 and TRBJ1-5; D is uncertain. Germline values: CDR1 MNHEY, CDR2 SMNVEV (reference sequence). CDR3 size: 13 residues. V shed 5 bases and J shed 0 bases, with 5 bases lying between them.

J is TRBJ1-2 and V is TRBV12-3 or TRBV12-4, with D perhaps TRBD1 (5 bases). The CDR3 has 13 amino acids. Between the trimmed V and J ends, which lost 1 base and 4 bases, there was a span of 7 bases. The CDR3 coding sequence is TGTGCCAGCAGTTTAGATCAGGGCTATGGCTACACCTTC. Translated: CASSLDQGYGYTF.

The V call is TRBV24-1, the J call TRBJ2-1; 12 bases are a match to TRBD2. Germline CDR1 is KGHDR and CDR2 is SFDVKD. The CDR3 loop spans 16 amino acids. Trimming at V came to 4 bases and at J to 8 bases, leaving 8 bases not matched to a gene. DNA of the CDR3: TGTGCCACCAGTGACGCTACTAGCGGGGGGCTCGATGAGCAGTTCTTC. Its translation: CATSDATSGGLDEQFF.

The chain has TRBV29-1 and TRBJ1-2; D unclear. The germline CDR1 and CDR2 sequences are SQVTM and ANQGSEA. Trimming stripped 1 base from V and 8 bases from J, with 11 bases between. The CDR3 totals 12 residues. The CDR3 sequence is CSVEGISAGYTF. CDR3 nucleotides: TGCAGCGTTGAAGGCATCAGCGCCGGCTACACCTTC. The entire variable domain, with the rest obtained from reference TRBV29-1 and TRBJ1-2, is as follows: SAVISQKPSRDICQRGTSLTIQCQVDSQVTMMFWYRQQPGQSLTLIATANQGSEATYESGFVIDKFPISRPNLTFSTLTVSNMSPEDSSIYLCSVEGISAGYTFGSGTRLTVV.

The J gene is TRBJ2-7, the V gene TRBV4-1, with 11 bases that match TRBD1. Trimming cost V 0 bases and J 9 bases; bases outside gene matches: 7. This CDR3 is 15 amino acids long. Germline V gene lookup returns CDR1 MGHRA and CDR2 YSYEKL. Here the CDR3 DNA reads TGCGCCAGCAGCCAAGAGGATGGACAGGGGGCAGGGCAGTACTTC. Protein: CASSQEDGQGAGQYF.

This clone occurred once. The chain employs TRBV4-2 and TRBJ2-6; TRBD1 is a possible D gene (5 bases). Trimming cost V 0 bases and J 0 bases, with 9 bases left between them. The CDR3 sequence is 17 residues long. The V gene's germline CDR1 is LGHNA and CDR2 YNFKEQ. The CDR3 DNA follows: TGTGCCAGCAGCCAAGATAGGGGTTTCTCTGGGGCCAACGTCCTGACTTTC. Translation: CASSQDRGFSGANVLTF.

In nucleotides, the CDR3 is TGCGCCAGCAGCCTCGGCACAGGGGGCGCCGACTATGGCTACACCTTC. Translating gives CASSLGTGGADYGYTF. This rearrangement joins TRBV5-1 to TRBJ1-2, with TRBD1 identical over 9 bases. This CDR3 has 16 residues. Germline V CDR1 and CDR2: SGHRS, YFSETQ. With 4 bases clipped from V and 3 bases from J, the junction kept 10 bases outside the gene matches.

The chain uses TRBV5-4 and TRBJ1-1, with 9 bases fitting TRBD1. Germline loops: CDR1 SGHNT, CDR2 YYREEE (reference sequence). The CDR3 spans 14 residues. Germline trimming cut 2 bases from V and 4 bases from J; bases unmatched to any gene: 3. CDR3 region: CASSLQGAFTEAFF. DNA of the CDR3: TGTGCCAGCAGCTTACAGGGGGCCTTCACTGAAGCTTTCTTT.

The chain couples TRBV4-1 to TRBJ2-7; 13 bases match TRBD2. CDR1 and CDR2 from the germline V gene are MGHRA and YSYEKL. The CDR3 is 15 amino acids. J was trimmed by 4 bases and V by 5 bases; bases with no gene match: 5. Here the CDR3 DNA reads TGCGCCAGCAGCTACACTAGCGGGGGGGCGTACGAGCAGTACTTC. This sequence encodes CASSYTSGGAYEQYF.

The chain combines TRBV9 with TRBJ1-3; maybe TRBD1 (6 bases). The V end lost 4 bases, the J end lost 7 bases, and 9 bases lay between the germline ends. Germline CDR1 SGDLS, CDR2 YYNGEE. This CDR3 has 12 amino acids. CDR3 sequence (DNA): TGTGCCAGCAGCAGACAGGTTAACACCATATATTTT. Its translation: CASSRQVNTIYF.

This clone was recorded at least ten times. The V and J genes are TRBV7-9 and TRBJ2-7; TRBD1 matches at 7 bases. V shed 0 bases and J 6 bases; nucleotides not matched to a gene: 2. The CDR3 has 13 amino acids. Per germline, CDR1 SEHNR and CDR2 FQNEAQ (reference sequence). As DNA, the CDR3 is TGTGCCAGCAGCTTAGCAGGGGGCTCCGAGCAGTACTTC. This gives the protein CASSLAGGSEQYF.

The V gene is TRBV7-9, the J gene TRBJ1-2; 8 nucleotides agree with TRBD1. CDR1 is SEHNR and CDR2 is FQNEAQ in the germline V gene (reference sequence). There are 13 residues in the CDR3. V shed 3 bases and J 6 bases; nucleotides not matched to a gene: 3. As DNA, the CDR3 is TGTGCCAGCAGCTTGGACAGGGCAGATGGCTACACCTTC. It codes for CASSLDRADGYTF.

The gene calls are TRBV4-3 and TRBJ2-7; possible D gene TRBD2, 6 bases. Germline loops: CDR1 LGHNA, CDR2 YSLEER. V lost 4 bases to trimming and J lost 0 bases, with 16 bases between them. This CDR3 comprises 16 residues. Here the CDR3 DNA reads TGCGCCAGCAGCCTTCCCGCGGAGGGGAGCTCCTACGAGCAGTACTTC. Its protein product is CASSLPAEGSSYEQYF.

This clone appeared a few times. The same CDR3 can be traced to other DNA sequences in this sample. The rearrangement links TRBV20-1 to TRBJ1-1; D is ambiguous. The germline V gene encodes CDR1 DFQATT and CDR2 SNEGSKA (reference sequence). The CDR3 spans 11 residues. V lost 6 bases and J lost 2, with 7 bases in between. Here the CDR3 DNA reads TGCAGTGCGTCACTAAACACTGAAGCTTTCTTT. It translates to CSASLNTEAFF.

This rearrangement joins TRBV6-5 to TRBJ1-2; unclear D gene. V was cut by 7 bases and J by 8 bases, with 14 bases left in between. The CDR3 consists of 12 residues. Germline CDR1 and CDR2: MNHEY and SVGAGI. CDR3 in amino acids: CASNIQIGGYTF. The CDR3 DNA reads as TGTGCCAGCAATATCCAAATCGGGGGCTACACCTTC.

The chain has TRBV19 and TRBJ1-2, with D maybe TRBD1 (5 bases). The CDR3 contains 15 residues. Germline V gene lookup returns CDR1 LNHDA and CDR2 SQIVND (reference sequence). Trimming took off 3 bases at V and 7 bases at J, with 18 bases between the two ends. Written as DNA, the CDR3 is TGTGCCAGTAGTATCGGCGCGGGGACCTATTTTGGCTACACCTTC. Translating it yields CASSIGAGTYFGYTF. The complete variable domain, with remaining parts taken from reference TRBV19 and TRBJ1-2, reads DGGITQSPKYLFRKEGQNVTLSCEQNLNHDAMYWYRQDPGQGLRLIYYSQIVNDFQKGDIAEGYSVSREKKESFPLTVTSAQKNPTAFYLCASSIGAGTYFGYTFGSGTRLTVV.

The gene calls are TRBV11-3 and TRBJ2-2, with TRBD2 identical over 9 bases. The CDR3 has 16 residues. J gave up 4 bases and V 3 bases, and 6 bases lay outside the gene matches. Looked up from germline, CDR1 is SGHNT and CDR2 is YENEEA. The CDR3 sequence is CASSLRGLAPTGELFF. As DNA, the CDR3 is TGTGCCAGCAGCTTGCGAGGACTAGCGCCCACCGGGGAGCTGTTTTTT.

The CDR3 region is CASSLGSPSVAFF. The CDR3 DNA is TGTGCCAGCAGTTTAGGCAGCCCCTCGGTAGCGTTCTTC. V and J are TRBV12-3 or TRBV12-4 and TRBJ2-1; no reliable D call. V dropped 1 base and J dropped 15 bases, with 16 bases sitting between them. The CDR3 loop spans 13 amino acids.

This rearrangement joins TRBV27 to TRBJ1-5, with D perhaps matching TRBD1 (6 bases). V gave up 5 bases and J gave up 1 base, with 12 bases separating them. Germline CDR1 MNHEY, CDR2 SMNVEV (reference sequence). This CDR3 is 15 amino acids long. The CDR3 is CASSGGAGSNQPQHF. The CDR3 bases are TGTGCCAGCAGTGGGGGGGCGGGGAGCAATCAGCCCCAGCATTTT.

This chain links TRBV9 with TRBJ1-1, with 10 bases lining up with TRBD1. Trimming at V came to 3 bases and at J to 5 bases, leaving 7 bases not matched to a gene. Germline assignment: CDR1 SGDLS and CDR2 YYNGEE. The CDR3 totals 15 residues. The CDR3 protein is CASSAPDRGHTEAFF. The CDR3 DNA reads as TGTGCCAGCAGCGCGCCCGACAGGGGGCATACTGAAGCTTTCTTT.

The chain has TRBV3-1 (or the pseudogene TRBV3-2) and TRBJ1-4; D call uncertain. CDR3 length: 14 residues. Trimming shortened V by 0 bases and J by 8 bases, and 10 bases separated the two germline ends. Per germline, CDR1 LGHDT and CDR2 YNNKEL (reference sequence). The CDR3 DNA reads TGTGCCAGCAGCCAAGATTCCTCGGGGGAAAAACTGTTTTTT. Translated: CASSQDSSGEKLFF.

The gene calls are TRBV5-1 and TRBJ1-3; TRBD1 might be the D (5 bases). This CDR3 has 14 residues. V dropped 5 bases and J dropped 3 bases, with 12 bases sitting between them. Germline V gene sequence: CDR1 SGHRS, CDR2 YFSETQ. In DNA form, the CDR3 reads TGCGCCAGCAGTCAGGGTGGGGTTGGAAACACCATATATTTT. It yields the protein CASSQGGVGNTIYF.

CDR3 protein: CASSFQGRAFF. The CDR3 DNA reads as TGTGCCAGCAGCTTCCAGGGTAGAGCTTTCTTT. The chain uses TRBV3-1 (or the pseudogene TRBV3-2) and TRBJ1-1; weak D call: TRBD1 (5 bases). V dropped 5 bases and J dropped 10 bases, with 11 bases sitting between them. CDR1 LGHDT and CDR2 YNNKEL come from the germline V gene (reference sequence). The CDR3 contains 11 residues.

The gene calls are TRBV25-1 and TRBJ2-1; the match to TRBD2 covers 8 bases. CDR1 MGHDK and CDR2 SYGVNS come from the germline V gene. This CDR3 has 18 amino acids. Trimming took 2 bases from V and 0 from J; bases not matched to a gene: 9. The CDR3 region is CASSEPAGVTSSYNEQFF. CDR3 nucleotide sequence: TGTGCCAGCAGTGAACCAGCGGGGGTTACGAGCTCCTACAATGAGCAGTTCTTC.

V and J are TRBV7-8 and TRBJ1-2, with 10 bases lining up with TRBD1. Germline V gene sequence: CDR1 SGHVS, CDR2 FQNEAQ. The CDR3 runs 15 residues. The V segment lost 2 bases and the J segment 2 bases; nucleotides outside the gene matches: 2. The DNA of the CDR3 is TGTGCCAGCAGCTTACCGGGACAGGGGAACTATGGCTACACCTTC. It is translated as CASSLPGQGNYGYTF.

The V gene is TRBV4-1, the J gene TRBJ2-3; 9 bases align to TRBD2. This CDR3 spans 16 amino acids. Losses at the gene ends were 3 bases for V and 0 bases for J; bases not matched to a gene: 4. Germline V lookup: CDR1 MGHRA, CDR2 YSYEKL. CDR3 sequence (DNA): TGCGCCAGCAGCCAGTCCGCGGGGGGGAGCACAGATACGCAGTATTTT. Its translation is CASSQSAGGSTDTQYF.

This chain joins TRBV5-1 and TRBJ2-2; no firm D call. Germline V gene sequence: CDR1 SGHRS, CDR2 YFSETQ. With 4 bases removed from V and 8 bases from J, the gap between germline ends came to 18 bases. The CDR3 spans 15 residues. Here the CDR3 DNA reads TGCGCCAGCAGCGTATACTATTCCTCCAGTGGGGAGCTGTTTTTT. Translated: CASSVYYSSSGELFF.

The gene calls are TRBV10-1 and TRBJ2-1; 10 bases are a match to TRBD1. The CDR3 is 15 residues long. The ends lost 2 bases at V and 8 bases at J; junction bases unmatched: 6. Germline CDR1 is WNHNN and CDR2 is SYGVQD (reference sequence). CDR3 residues: CASSEPGTGVDEQFF. In DNA, the CDR3 is TGCGCCAGCAGTGAGCCAGGGACAGGGGTTGATGAGCAGTTCTTC.

The CDR3 DNA follows: TGTGCCAGCAGCTTGGGACAGGGGCTTACCTATGGCTACACCTTC. It yields the protein CASSLGQGLTYGYTF. The V call is TRBV5-4, the J call TRBJ1-2; 8 bases match TRBD1. Germline CDR1 and CDR2: SGHNT and YYREEE (reference sequence). V was pared by 0 bases and J by 4 bases, with 5 bases of the junction left unmatched. This CDR3 contains 15 residues.

The chain uses TRBV6-2 or TRBV6-3 and TRBJ2-2, with a tentative D call TRBD2 (5 bases). Trimming cost V 6 bases and J 1 base, with 9 bases left between them. The germline CDR1 and CDR2 sequences are MNHEY and SVGEGT. The CDR3 has 14 amino acids. In DNA, the CDR3 is TGTGCCAGCAGCCGGGGAGTGAACACCGGGGAGCTGTTTTTT. It specifies CASSRGVNTGELFF.

The rearrangement joins TRBV5-6 to TRBJ2-2; tentative D call: TRBD1 (5 bases). The CDR3 consists of 15 residues. CDR1 and CDR2 from the germline V gene are SGHDT and YYEEEE. Trimming pared 3 bases from V and 0 bases from J, leaving 9 bases between. DNA of the CDR3: TGTGCCAGCAGCTCGGACATTCCGAACACCGGGGAGCTGTTTTTT. It codes for CASSSDIPNTGELFF. Full variable domain (rest looked up from reference TRBV5-6 and TRBJ2-2): DAGVTQSPTHLIKTRGQQVTLRCSPKSGHDTVSWYQQALGQGPQFIFQYYEEEERQRGNFPDRFSGHQFPNYSSELNVNALLLGDSALYLCASSSDIPNTGELFFGEGSRLTVL.

This clone has just a few counts. The chain recombines TRBV5-1 with TRBJ2-1; 10 nucleotides agree with TRBD2. Trimming took 1 base from V and 9 from J; bases not matched to a gene: 4. The CDR3 runs to 14 residues. Germline CDR1 is SGHRS and CDR2 is YFSETQ. The DNA for the CDR3 is TGCGCCAGCAGCTTGTTACTAGCGGGGCGTGAGCAGTTCTTC. Translated, it gives CASSLLLAGREQFF.